This is a list of T cell receptor beta chains from one sample in a study of OX40 agonist ivuxolimab in advanced cancers. Sequenced by immunoSEQ multiplex PCR; TCRdb stores in-frame clones only, minus some. The table lists just over 80,000 clones, around nine tenths of them singletons. The specimen was CD4+ or CD8+ T cells sorted from blood, collected in a trial of the OX40 agonist ivuxolimab. The receptor set was obtained from an adult with an advanced solid tumor such as melanoma, head and neck, liver or kidney cancer. CDR3s include the opening cysteine and the closing phenylalanine or tryptophan. Each record gives: CDR3 protein, CDR3 DNA, J gene, clone size, D gene, V gene. The D gene is left open where the match is weak. Size values are once, few and many counts, or a class for expanded clones, and some rows have none.

CDR3: CASSLSGIGYGNQPQHF
DNA: TGTGCCAGCAGTTTATCGGGGATTGGTTATGGCAATCAGCCCCAGCATTTT
J: TRBJ1-5
size: NA
D: NA
V: TRBV27

CDR3: CASSETLGPNYGYTF
DNA: TGTGCCAGCAGTGAAACTCTGGGTCCTAACTATGGCTACACCTTC
J: TRBJ1-2
size: NA
D: NA
V: TRBV6-1

CDR3: CASSEINSREANSPLHF
DNA: TGTGCCAGCAGCGAGATAAATTCCCGGGAGGCTAATTCACCCCTCCACTTT
J: TRBJ1-6
size: NA
D: NA
V: TRBV25-1

CDR3: CASGIVSGNTIYF
DNA: TGTGCCAGCGGTATCGTCTCTGGAAACACCATATATTTT
J: TRBJ1-3
size: NA
D: NA
V: TRBV6-1

CDR3: CASSLSGSASYNEQFF
DNA: TGTGCCAGCAGCTTGAGCGGTTCGGCTTCCTACAATGAGCAGTTCTTC
J: TRBJ2-1
size: few
D: NA
V: TRBV5-5

CDR3: CASSLYEGADTQYF
DNA: TGCGCCAGCAGCTTGTACGAGGGAGCAGATACGCAGTATTTT
J: TRBJ2-3
size: NA
D: NA
V: TRBV5-1

CDR3: CASRAGQGASGELFF
DNA: TGTGCCAGTAGAGCCGGACAGGGGGCATCCGGGGAGCTGTTTTTT
J: TRBJ2-2
size: NA
D: TRBD1
V: TRBV19

CDR3: CASSTTGNYGYTF
DNA: TGTGCCAGCAGCACGACAGGGAACTATGGCTACACCTTC
J: TRBJ1-2
size: NA
D: TRBD1
V: TRBV6-1

CDR3: CASSYTRKTEAFF
DNA: TGTGCCAGCAGTTACACCAGGAAGACTGAAGCTTTCTTT
J: TRBJ1-1
size: NA
D: NA
V: TRBV6-6

CDR3: CASSLGGEPNEQFF
DNA: TGCGCCAGCAGCTTGGGGGGGGAACCCAATGAGCAGTTCTTC
J: TRBJ2-1
size: NA
D: NA
V: TRBV5-1

CDR3: CAWSVQRARAFF
DNA: TGTGCCTGGAGTGTACAACGGGCCAGAGCTTTCTTT
J: TRBJ1-1
size: few
D: NA
V: TRBV30

CDR3: CASSARQGGNTEAFF
DNA: TGTGCCAGCAGCGCACGACAGGGAGGGAACACTGAAGCTTTCTTT
J: TRBJ1-1
size: NA
D: TRBD1
V: TRBV11-2

CDR3: CASSSDRGNEKLFF
DNA: TGTGCCAGCAGCTCGGACAGGGGTAATGAAAAACTGTTTTTT
J: TRBJ1-4
size: NA
D: TRBD1
V: TRBV7-2

CDR3: CASSFRVIGYGYTF
DNA: TGTGCCAGCAGTTTTAGGGTCATCGGCTATGGCTACACCTTC
J: TRBJ1-2
size: NA
D: NA
V: TRBV28

CDR3: CASSLIALAGSYQETQYF
DNA: TGTGCCAGCAGCTTGATCGCTCTAGCGGGATCGTACCAAGAGACCCAGTACTTC
J: TRBJ2-5
size: NA
D: TRBD2
V: TRBV5-4

CDR3: CASSSYKGVTGELFF
DNA: TGTGCCAGCAGCTCCTATAAGGGAGTGACCGGGGAGCTGTTTTTT
J: TRBJ2-2
size: NA
D: NA
V: TRBV7-2

CDR3: CASSFSAGGGYEQYF
DNA: TGTGCCAGCAGCTTCTCGGCGGGAGGGGGGTACGAGCAGTACTTC
J: TRBJ2-7
size: once
D: TRBD2
V: TRBV7-2

CDR3: CASSISRRRAFF
DNA: TGTGCCAGTAGTATATCCCGCCGGAGAGCTTTCTTT
J: TRBJ1-1
size: NA
D: NA
V: TRBV19

CDR3: CASSFLRDSGNTIYF
DNA: TGTGCCAGCAGTTTCCTCAGAGACTCTGGAAACACCATATATTTT
J: TRBJ1-3
size: NA
D: NA
V: TRBV6-6

CDR3: CASSRTPDLSSGNTIYF
DNA: TGTGCCAGCAGCCGAACGCCGGACTTGAGCTCTGGAAACACCATATATTTT
J: TRBJ1-3
size: NA
D: NA
V: TRBV27

CDR3: CASGGGGDSPLHF
DNA: TGCGCCAGCGGGGGAGGGGGCGATTCACCCCTCCACTTT
J: TRBJ1-6
size: NA
D: TRBD1
V: TRBV10-1

CDR3: CASSLTGANVLTF
DNA: TGTGCCAGCAGTTTAACTGGGGCCAACGTCCTGACTTTC
J: TRBJ2-6
size: NA
D: NA
V: TRBV28

CDR3: CASSLVGTNTEAFF
DNA: TGTGCCAGCAGCTTGGTAGGGACAAACACTGAAGCTTTCTTT
J: TRBJ1-1
size: NA
D: NA
V: TRBV5-5

CDR3: CASSQVWGGTSGTGELFF
DNA: TGCGCCAGCAGCCAAGTCTGGGGAGGGACTAGCGGAACCGGGGAGCTGTTTTTT
J: TRBJ2-2
size: NA
D: TRBD2
V: TRBV4-1

CDR3: CASSLQGATGELFF
DNA: TGTGCCAGCAGCCTTCAGGGGGCCACCGGGGAGCTGTTTTTT
J: TRBJ2-2
size: NA
D: TRBD1
V: TRBV7-3

CDR3: CASSSGTSGGYQDEQFF
DNA: TGCGCCAGCAGCTCCGGGACTAGCGGGGGTTATCAGGATGAGCAGTTCTTC
J: TRBJ2-1
size: NA
D: TRBD2
V: TRBV5-1

CDR3: CASSLAPTGPNYGYTF
DNA: TGCGCCAGCAGCTTGGCCCCGACAGGTCCGAACTATGGCTACACCTTC
J: TRBJ1-2
size: NA
D: NA
V: TRBV5-1

CDR3: CASSLVRDADTQYF
DNA: TGTGCCAGCAGCTTGGTCAGAGACGCAGATACGCAGTATTTT
J: TRBJ2-3
size: NA
D: NA
V: TRBV5-4

CDR3: CASSLVGSGKGEQYF
DNA: TGTGCCAGCAGCTTAGTTGGGAGTGGAAAAGGCGAGCAGTACTTC
J: TRBJ2-7
size: NA
D: NA
V: TRBV11-3

CDR3: CASSRGSENTEAFF
DNA: TGCGCCAGCAGCCGGGGGAGCGAGAACACTGAAGCTTTCTTT
J: TRBJ1-1
size: NA
D: NA
V: TRBV5-1

CDR3: CASSYTDSSTDTQYF
DNA: TGTGCCAGCAGTTACACGGACAGCAGCACAGATACGCAGTATTTT
J: TRBJ2-3
size: NA
D: NA
V: TRBV6-6

CDR3: CSALQNRIVTQYF
DNA: TGCAGCGCCTTACAGAACCGGATTGTTACGCAGTATTTT
J: TRBJ2-3
size: NA
D: NA
V: TRBV29-1

CDR3: CASRRTGLNTEAFF
DNA: TGTGCCAGTAGGAGGACAGGGCTGAACACTGAAGCTTTCTTT
J: TRBJ1-1
size: NA
D: TRBD1
V: TRBV19

CDR3: CASSRSASNTGELFF
DNA: TGTGCCAGCAGCCGTAGCGCCTCGAACACCGGGGAGCTGTTTTTT
J: TRBJ2-2
size: NA
D: NA
V: TRBV7-2

CDR3: CASSIAGAETGELFF
DNA: TGTGCCAGTAGTATTGCGGGGGCGGAGACCGGGGAGCTGTTTTTT
J: TRBJ2-2
size: few
D: NA
V: TRBV19

CDR3: CASSEIFGGRNEQFF
DNA: TGTGCCAGCAGTGAAATATTCGGGGGGCGAAATGAGCAGTTCTTC
J: TRBJ2-1
size: NA
D: NA
V: TRBV25-1

CDR3: CASSKGQGPNRNEQFF
DNA: TGTGCCAGCAGCAAAGGGCAGGGGCCAAACAGGAATGAGCAGTTCTTC
J: TRBJ2-1
size: NA
D: NA
V: TRBV21-1

CDR3: CASTQDRGGNIQYF
DNA: TGTGCCAGCACCCAGGACAGGGGGGGAAACATTCAGTACTTC
J: TRBJ2-4
size: NA
D: TRBD1
V: TRBV7-2

CDR3: CASSSDSYGYTF
DNA: TGTGCCAGCAGCAGCGACAGCTATGGCTACACCTTC
J: TRBJ1-2
size: few
D: NA
V: TRBV5-4

CDR3: CASSFGGSSYEQYF
DNA: TGTGCCAGCAGCTTCGGAGGGAGCTCCTACGAGCAGTACTTC
J: TRBJ2-7
size: NA
D: NA
V: TRBV7-9

CDR3: CASSIANHEQFF
DNA: TGTGCCAGTAGTATAGCTAATCATGAGCAGTTCTTC
J: TRBJ2-1
size: NA
D: NA
V: TRBV19

CDR3: CASSVGPGAEAFF
DNA: TGCGCCAGCAGCGTTGGACCGGGGGCTGAAGCTTTCTTT
J: TRBJ1-1
size: NA
D: NA
V: TRBV5-1

CDR3: CASSIRGLYQETQYF
DNA: TGTGCCAGTAGTATTCGGGGATTGTACCAAGAGACCCAGTACTTC
J: TRBJ2-5
size: NA
D: NA
V: TRBV19

CDR3: CASSQASTEAFF
DNA: TGCGCCAGCAGCCAAGCCTCCACTGAAGCTTTCTTT
J: TRBJ1-1
size: NA
D: NA
V: TRBV4-1

CDR3: CASARTVNTEAFF
DNA: TGTGCTAGTGCCAGGACGGTAAACACTGAAGCTTTCTTT
J: TRBJ1-1
size: NA
D: NA
V: TRBV12-5

CDR3: CASSKMEAFF
DNA: TGTGCCAGTTCAAAGATGGAAGCTTTCTTT
J: TRBJ1-1
size: few
D: NA
V: TRBV19